A selection of T cell receptor beta chains follows, all from one sample in a study of long-term antiretroviral therapy in people with HIV. Assay: immunoSEQ multiplex PCR; the TCRdb copy retains only in-frame clones and omits some. The profile covers 24,000 or so clones, with roughly 83% appearing a single time and over 13% taken by the ten largest. Here the sequenced sample was unsorted PBMCs, taken around 4.3 years after starting antiretroviral therapy. These receptors were obtained from a man aged 25 to 40 with HIV. Both conserved end residues are part of each CDR3. The D gene is left open where the match is weak. Some rows mark clone size as missing; the rest say once, few, many or name a class of expanded clone.

d_gene | j_gene | v_gene | len | abundance | CDR3aa | CDR3nt
TRBD2 | TRBJ2-1 | TRBV9 | 16 | . | CASSVEGLAGYNEQFF | TGTGCCAGCAGCGTAGAGGGGCTAGCGGGGTACAATGAGCAGTTCTTC
. | TRBJ2-7 | TRBV30 | 11 | . | CAWSGGVEQYF | TGTGCCTGGAGTGGCGGCGTCGAGCAGTACTTC
. | TRBJ1-1 | TRBV15 | 14 | . | CATSDGQKNTEAFF | TGTGCCACCAGCGACGGACAGAAGAACACTGAAGCTTTCTTT
. | TRBJ1-2 | TRBV5-4 | 14 | once | CASSPPRGTYGYTF | TGTGCCAGCAGCCCGCCTCGGGGGACCTATGGCTACACCTTC
. | TRBJ2-5 | TRBV4-2 | 16 | . | CASSQEGGESQETQYF | TGTGCCAGCAGCCAAGAAGGGGGGGAGAGCCAAGAGACCCAGTACTTC
. | TRBJ2-3 | TRBV7-9 | 14 | . | CASSLENPWDTQYF | TGTGCCAGCAGCTTAGAAAACCCTTGGGATACGCAGTATTTT
. | TRBJ2-1 | TRBV5-1 | 13 | few | CASSIGTYNEQFF | TGCGCCAGCAGCATCGGGACTTACAATGAGCAGTTCTTC
TRBD2 | TRBJ2-1 | TRBV5-1 | 14 | once | CASRPGGGYNEQFF | TGCGCCAGCAGGCCGGGAGGAGGCTACAATGAGCAGTTCTTC
. | TRBJ1-1 | TRBV25-1 | 14 | . | CASSEPGDKTEAFF | TGTGCCAGCAGTGAACCAGGGGATAAGACTGAAGCTTTCTTT
TRBD2 | TRBJ2-1 | TRBV28 | 15 | once | CASETSGRAGNEQFF | TGTGCCAGCGAAACCAGCGGGAGGGCCGGAAATGAGCAGTTCTTC
TRBD1 | TRBJ1-2 | TRBV10-1 | 12 | few | CASTLQGAGYTF | TGCGCCAGCACTTTACAGGGGGCTGGCTACACCTTC
TRBD2 | TRBJ2-1 | TRBV6-4 | 15 | few | CASSDETSGEDEQFF | TGTGCCAGCAGTGACGAGACTAGCGGGGAAGATGAGCAGTTCTTC
. | TRBJ1-5 | TRBV6-5 | 14 | few | CASSFGQKNQPQHF | TGTGCCAGCAGTTTCGGACAAAAAAATCAGCCCCAGCATTTT
. | TRBJ2-5 | TRBV18 | 15 | . | CASSPFQRVQETQYF | TGTGCCAGCTCACCCTTTCAGAGGGTACAAGAGACCCAGTACTTC
. | TRBJ2-5 | TRBV10-1 | 12 | few | CASRDRQETQYF | TGCGCCAGCAGGGACAGACAAGAGACCCAGTACTTC
. | TRBJ2-3 | TRBV27 | 15 | . | CASSPGSSSTDTQYF | TGTGCCAGCAGCCCCGGAAGTTCGAGCACAGATACGCAGTATTTT
. | TRBJ1-1 | TRBV4-1 | 13 | . | CASSQEGSTEAFF | TGCGCCAGCAGCCAAGAAGGGTCGACTGAAGCTTTCTTT
. | TRBJ1-3 | TRBV2 | 16 | . | CASRFGQPLGGNTIYF | TGTGCCAGCAGATTCGGACAGCCGTTGGGAGGAAACACCATATATTTT